The 26 T cell receptor beta chains below come from one sample, sequenced in a study of somatic mutations in cytotoxic T cells in rheumatoid arthritis. Using immunoSEQ multiplex PCR, the repertoire was profiled, and TCRdb retains in-frame clones only, with some absent. The table includes some 20,000 clones, around 84% detected once. Sequences were obtained from CD8+ T cells sorted from blood. The receptors were sampled from a woman in her fifties or sixties in good health.

This clone was found once. The V and J genes are TRBV28 and TRBJ1-5; a possible D gene is TRBD1 (6 bases). There are 13 residues in the CDR3. Per germline, CDR1 MDHEN and CDR2 SYDVKM. The V end lost 5 bases, the J end lost 9 bases, and 14 bases lay between the germline ends. CDR3 loop: CASSQTGMGPQHF. The DNA for the CDR3 is TGTGCCAGCAGTCAGACAGGTATGGGGCCCCAGCATTTT.

The V call is TRBV6-5, the J call TRBJ2-2, with D perhaps matching TRBD1 or TRBD2 (7 bases each). This CDR3 spans 14 amino acids. Germline V gene lookup returns CDR1 MNHEY and CDR2 SVGAGI. Trimming removed 9 bases at V and 7 bases at J, with 18 bases between. Here the CDR3 DNA reads TGTGCCAGTTCCACAGGGGAGGGGTTCGGGGAGCTGTTTTTT. It yields the protein CASSTGEGFGELFF.

The J gene is TRBJ2-3, the V gene TRBV7-2; weak D call: TRBD2 (5 bases). Trimming pared 0 bases from V and 0 bases from J, leaving 10 bases between. CDR1 is SGHTA and CDR2 is FQGNSA in the germline V gene. The CDR3 runs to 16 residues. The DNA of the CDR3 is TGTGCCAGCAGCTTAGCTGGACTGCCGAGCACAGATACGCAGTATTTT. It yields the protein CASSLAGLPSTDTQYF.

The DNA of the CDR3 is TGTGCCACCAGCAGAGAAAGGGTGTTCATGCCCCAGCATTTT. It codes for CATSRERVFMPQHF. This chain links TRBV15 with TRBJ1-5; D not certain. The CDR3 consists of 14 residues. Germline V gene lookup returns CDR1 LNHNV and CDR2 YYDKDF (reference sequence). V shed 0 bases and J shed 9 bases, with 12 bases lying between them.

The chain joins TRBV10-2 to TRBJ1-5; D not resolved. The germline V gene encodes CDR1 WSHSY and CDR2 SAAADI. Trimming removed 6 bases at V and 5 bases at J, with 11 bases between. The CDR3 is 13 amino acids. This chain's CDR3 is CASSVRTDQPQHF. The CDR3 coding sequence is TGCGCCAGCAGCGTCCGAACAGATCAGCCCCAGCATTTT.

The chain joins TRBV5-6 to TRBJ2-5; D might be TRBD2 (6 bases). V lost 1 base and J 4 bases, leaving 11 bases between the germline ends. Germline V lookup: CDR1 SGHDT, CDR2 YYEEEE. This CDR3 has 14 amino acids. CDR3 bases: TGTGCCAGCAGCTTGTTCGGGGGTTCAGAGACCCAGTACTTC. This translates into CASSLFGGSETQYF.

The chain recombines TRBV7-9 with TRBJ1-2; 7 bases are shared with TRBD1. The CDR3 loop spans 14 amino acids. Germline V gives CDR1 SEHNR, CDR2 FQNEAQ (reference sequence). Trimming took 5 bases from V and 1 from J; bases not matched to a gene: 4. CDR3 DNA sequence: TGTGCCAGCAGCCAGGGACAGTTTAACTATGGCTACACCTTC. It specifies CASSQGQFNYGYTF. Complete variable domain (other parts from reference TRBV7-9 and TRBJ1-2): DTGVSQNPRHKITKRGQNVTFRCDPISEHNRLYWYRQTLGQGPEFLTYFQNEAQLEKSRLLSDRFSAERPKGSFSTLEIQRTEQGDSAMYLCASSQGQFNYGYTFGSGTRLTVV.

The V gene is TRBV11-2, the J gene TRBJ1-5; D gene uncertain. V gave up 6 bases and J gave up 0 bases, with 9 bases separating them. This CDR3 is built from 14 residues. CDR1 is SGHAT, CDR2 FQNNGV, per germline. As DNA, the CDR3 is TGTGCCAGCAGTTCGGGATATAGCAATCAGCCCCAGCATTTT. Translating it yields CASSSGYSNQPQHF. The full variable domain, with the rest looked up from reference TRBV11-2 and TRBJ1-5, is EAGVAQSPRYKIIEKRQSVAFWCNPISGHATLYWYQQILGQGPKLLIQFQNNGVVDDSQLPKDRFSAERLKGVDSTLKIQPAKLEDSAVYLCASSSGYSNQPQHFGDGTRLSIL.

This chain uses TRBV9 with TRBJ2-2; D is possibly TRBD1 (5 bases). CDR1 SGDLS and CDR2 YYNGEE come from the germline V gene. The length of the CDR3 is 17 residues. Trimming cost V 5 bases and J 3 bases, with 20 bases left between them. The CDR3 DNA follows: TGTGCCAGCAGTCGCCCCAGGGTGGGGTTTGACACCGGGGAGCTGTTTTTT. This codes for CASSRPRVGFDTGELFF.

The rearrangement links TRBV10-3 to TRBJ1-2, with 7 bases fitting TRBD1. Trimming took 8 bases from V and 6 from J; bases not matched to a gene: 24. There are 18 residues in the CDR3. The germline CDR1 and CDR2 sequences are ENHRY and SYGVKD. DNA for the CDR3: TGTGCCATCGGACCGGATGGGGCGACAGGGATATCGCGAAATGGCTACACCTTC. Its protein is CAIGPDGATGISRNGYTF.

The CDR3 loop reads CASSVGTGANTEAFF. The CDR3, as DNA: TGTGCCAGCAGCGTAGGGACAGGGGCGAACACTGAAGCTTTCTTT. This rearrangement joins TRBV9 to TRBJ1-1, with TRBD1 matching over 9 bases. The CDR3 contains 15 residues. Germline V CDR1 and CDR2: SGDLS, YYNGEE. The ends lost 0 bases at V and 1 base at J; junction bases unmatched: 1.

The genes are TRBV15 and TRBJ2-7, with 7 bases lining up with TRBD1. Trimming removed 0 bases from V and 0 bases from J; junction bases left unmatched: 5. CDR1 LNHNV and CDR2 YYDKDF come from the germline V gene (reference sequence). The CDR3 sequence is 16 residues long. The CDR3 DNA is TGTGCCACCAGCAGAGATCTCGGGGACAGCTCCTACGAGCAGTACTTC. Its protein is CATSRDLGDSSYEQYF.

CDR3 loop: CASSLGSYEQFF. The CDR3 nucleotides are TGTGCCAGCAGCTTAGGGAGCTATGAGCAGTTCTTC. The V gene is TRBV7-9, the J gene TRBJ2-1, with D uncertain. The CDR3 is made up of 12 amino acids. Germline V gene data show CDR1 as SEHNR and CDR2 as FQNEAQ (reference sequence). The V end lost 1 base, the J end lost 8 bases, and 6 bases lay between the germline ends.

The rearrangement links TRBV4-3 to TRBJ2-7; D is unresolved. CDR1 and CDR2 (germline): LGHNA, YSLEER. V was trimmed by 0 bases and J by 7 bases, leaving 1 base between them. CDR3 length: 10 residues. The CDR3 region is CASSQDEQYV. As DNA, the CDR3 is TGCGCCAGCAGCCAAGATGAGCAGTACGTC.

In this sample, this clone turned up a few times. The chain couples TRBV27 to TRBJ1-2; 8 nucleotides match TRBD1. CDR3 length equals 14 residues. V shed 8 bases, J shed 7 bases, and the junction held 12 bases outside the gene matches. CDR1 is MNHEY and CDR2 is SMNVEV in the germline V gene (reference sequence). The CDR3 DNA reads TGTGCCAGCGGATTTCCAGGGGGCCTCATTGGCTACACCTTC. The encoded protein is CASGFPGGLIGYTF.

V is TRBV9 and J is TRBJ2-3; D unresolved. V was cut by 0 bases and J by 2 bases, with 7 bases left in between. The CDR3 loop spans 14 amino acids. Germline CDR1 is SGDLS and CDR2 is YYNGEE. In nucleotides, the CDR3 is TGTGCCAGCAGCGTAGCCACCTACACAGATACGCAGTATTTT. Translating it yields CASSVATYTDTQYF. The full variable domain, rest sourced from reference TRBV9 and TRBJ2-3, is DSGVTQTPKHLITATGQRVTLRCSPRSGDLSVYWYQQSLDQGLQFLIQYYNGEERAKGNILERFSAQQFPDLHSELNLSSLELGDSALYFCASSVATYTDTQYFGPGTRLTVL.

J is TRBJ1-3 and V is TRBV7-9; a possible D gene is TRBD1 (5 bases). Deletions cut 10 bases from V and 5 bases from J, with 15 bases between. The CDR3 runs 13 residues. The germline CDR1 and CDR2 sequences are SEHNR and FQNEAQ (reference sequence). The CDR3 loop is CATEEGRRNTIYF. The CDR3 DNA reads as TGTGCCACCGAGGAGGGGCGACGAAACACCATATATTTT.

The chain links TRBV2 to TRBJ1-6, with 7 bases fitting TRBD1. Per germline, CDR1 SNHLY and CDR2 FYNNEI. The ends lost 2 bases at V and 7 bases at J; junction bases unmatched: 8. The CDR3 totals 16 residues. The CDR3 sequence: CASSETQGGRNSPLHF. The CDR3 DNA is TGTGCCAGCAGTGAAACCCAGGGGGGTCGGAATTCACCCCTCCACTTT. The full variable domain, in which reference TRBV2 and TRBJ1-6 provide the parts outside the CDR3, is EPEVTQTPSHQVTQMGQEVILRCVPISNHLYFYWYRQILGQKVEFLVSFYNNEISEKSEIFDDQFSVERPDGSNFTLKIRSTKLEDSAMYFCASSETQGGRNSPLHFGNGTRLTVT.

The J gene is TRBJ1-1, the V gene TRBV7-9, with D possibly matching TRBD1 (5 bases). CDR1 and CDR2 from the germline V gene are SEHNR and FQNEAQ (reference sequence). Trimming removed 1 base at V and 5 bases at J, with 11 bases between. This CDR3 is 14 amino acids long. DNA for the CDR3: TGTGCCAGCAGCTTAGTTCGGGGCAGGACTGAAGCTTTCTTT. This encodes CASSLVRGRTEAFF.

The chain combines TRBV27 with TRBJ1-2; TRBD1 agrees at 11 bases. Per the germline V gene, CDR1 is MNHEY and CDR2 is SMNVEV (reference sequence). The CDR3 spans 12 residues. V gave up 8 bases and J gave up 9 bases; unmatched junction bases: 5. This CDR3 reads CASGQGAQSYTF. In DNA, the CDR3 is TGTGCCAGCGGACAGGGGGCTCAAAGCTACACCTTC.

The J gene is TRBJ2-7, the V gene TRBV4-1, with 7 bases matching TRBD1. Germline trimming cut 3 bases from V and 3 bases from J; bases unmatched to any gene: 14. Germline V CDR1 and CDR2: MGHRA, YSYEKL. CDR3 size: 17 residues. This chain's CDR3 is CASSHSPGGQLIYEQYF. The CDR3 DNA is TGCGCCAGCAGCCACTCCCCAGGGGGACAACTAATCTACGAGCAGTACTTC.

This sequence joins TRBV4-3 and TRBJ1-2; D call uncertain. V was shortened by 3 bases and J by 5 bases, with 16 bases between the two germline ends. CDR3 length: 15 residues. Germline CDR1 is LGHNA and CDR2 is YSLEER. For the CDR3, the DNA is TGCGCCAGCAGCCAGGGAACCGGGCCGTTATATGGCTACACCTTC. Translation gives CASSQGTGPLYGYTF.

The V and J genes are TRBV10-1 and TRBJ2-7; 7 nucleotides match TRBD2. With V trimmed by 2 bases and J by 2 bases, 21 bases remained unmatched. CDR1 is WNHNN, CDR2 SYGVQD, per germline (reference sequence). The CDR3 covers 20 residues. As DNA, the CDR3 is TGCGCCAGCAGTGAGGTTTGGCCCTTCGCCGGGGGGAGGGGAACCTACGAGCAGTACGTC. This codes for CASSEVWPFAGGRGTYEQYV.

This clone was counted between two and nine times. Here the CDR3 DNA reads TGTGCCATTCATGGGGAGATGTTACTTTCTAACTATGGCTACACCTTC. Translation gives CAIHGEMLLSNYGYTF. The chain has TRBV2 and TRBJ1-2; D call uncertain. Trimming removed 10 bases from V and 0 bases from J, with 21 bases in between. CDR3 length: 16 amino acids. Germline-derived CDR1 and CDR2 are SNHLY and FYNNEI.

The chain is built from TRBV4-2 and TRBJ1-2, with D possibly TRBD1 on 5 matching bases. Germline V gives CDR1 LGHNA, CDR2 YNFKEQ. Trimming cost V 1 base and J 0 bases, with 21 bases left between them. The CDR3 loop spans 19 amino acids. The CDR3 region has the DNA TGTGCCAGCAGCCAAGTAGGCGGGAGGGGAGGCGATTCTAACTATGGCTACACCTTC. This translates into CASSQVGGRGGDSNYGYTF.

This rearrangement joins TRBV14 to TRBJ2-7; 7 bases are shared with TRBD1. With 3 bases clipped from V and 2 bases from J, the junction kept 7 bases outside the gene matches. This CDR3 comprises 15 residues. Germline-derived CDR1 and CDR2 are SGHDN and FVKESK. The CDR3 DNA sequence: TGTGCCAGCAGCCAGCCCCGACAGGGAACCTACGAGCAGTACTTC. Its translation is CASSQPRQGTYEQYF.